The source of this TCR beta chain is a study of blood T cell repertoires in COVID-19 (dated by TCRdb to 2018 to 2020). Regarding the complete study: Samples from collaborators originated in the United States, Italy and Spain and spanned both the acute and convalescent phases of COVID-19. The prospective study material was composed of cDNA or gDNA derived from T cells, B-cell-depleted T cells, or PBMCs. Subjects who had been exposed to COVID-19, were actively infected with it, or had recovered from it provided the deeply sampled blood TCRbeta repertoires that made up the dataset. The repertoires were made available in a free public database intended to serve as a resource for research on the immune response to SARS-CoV-2. Samples came from the ongoing ImmuneRACE study (first 160 participants) plus 1,254 subjects from 6 global collaborators. The sample metadata nearly always contained a de-identified subject ID, COVID-19 status, age in years and sex. HLA class I and class II types, where available, came from metadata supplied by the sample provider rather than from assay-based typing. What the research found in general, with its limitations: How much clinical and demographic metadata was included differed by source and by participant, and the metadata was provided uncurated.

A word on this clone: It lacks a known antigen. No clone much larger than this one lies a single base away; base qualities are absent.

Reading from cysteine to phenylalanine, the CDR3 counts 14 amino acids. The read is trimmed to its CDR3 DNA, 42 bases read in frame from base 1. Via the germline V gene (reference sequence), CDR1 is LGHDT and CDR2 YNNKEL. The trim is 2 bases for V and 8 bases for J, with a gap of 10 bases between the germline ends. Collaborating institutions collected whole blood in K2EDTA tubes following their own protocols. For TCRbeta analysis, collaborators shipped samples as frozen whole blood, isolated PBMCs, or DNA extracted from either of those sample types. TCRbeta CDR3 regions were amplified from genomic DNA using the immunoSEQ Assay, a bias-controlled multiplex PCR. In the authors' own workflow: The number of nucleated cells in each sample was estimated from the amplification of reference gene primers within the assay. Sequence reads were collapsed and filtered to measure the absolute abundance of every unique TCRbeta CDR3 rearrangement. For each sample, productive Simpson clonality was calculated as the square root of Simpson's diversity index over productive rearrangements. TCRdb obtained this table from immuneACCESS and retained in-frame rearrangements with V and J assigned. These tables miss some clones; where compared with another copy, unresolved V genes account for less than half of the shortfall, and the remainder is unexplained. V and J calls and clone size follow that table, whereas D and trimming were derived from the DNA. The sample contains some 130,000 clones, 60% to 80% of them found a single time. Approximately 2% of the sample rests with the top ten.

In this chain, TRBV3-1 (or the pseudogene TRBV3-2) is recombined with TRBJ1-6, with the D gene too uncertain to name. The TCR comes from a woman between 70 and 85 years old with acute or convalescent COVID-19. The material sequenced was peripheral blood. In nucleotides, the sequence is TGTGCCAGCAGCCAAAGTGGTGGGCATTCACCCCTCCACTTT. This codes for CASSQSGGHSPLHF.